These T cell receptor beta chains were read from a single sample in a study of blood T cell repertoires in COVID-19. This table comes from immunoSEQ multiplex PCR, and its TCRdb copy is limited to in-frame clones, with some not included. The profile covers about 74,000 clones, with approximately 84% appearing a single time and around a third taken by the ten largest. Sequencing input: peripheral blood. Receptors originate from a man in his sixties or seventies with acute or convalescent COVID-19. The CDR3 runs from the conserved cysteine through the conserved F or W. The D gene is left open where the match is weak. For some rows the clone size is stated as once, few or many, or as a class when expanded; others skip it.

>once|TRBD1|TRBV5-1|TRBJ1-2
TGCGCCAGCAGCTTGGAAGGGGGCGGCTATGGCTACACCTTC
CASSLEGGGYGYTF
>few|NA|TRBV28|TRBJ1-1
TGTGCCAGCAGTTCACGGGTTCTGATAAGTGGTGAAGCTTTCTTT
CASSSRVLISGEAFF
>NA|NA|TRBV6-5|TRBJ1-1
TGTGCCAGCAGTTACTCTGGCAGGGGTGAACCTGAAGCTTTCTTT
CASSYSGRGEPEAFF
>NA|TRBD1|TRBV11-2|TRBJ1-3
TGTGCCAGCAGCTTCCTGACAGGGAGGGGAAACACCATATATTTT
CASSFLTGRGNTIYF
>NA|TRBD1|TRBV4-3|TRBJ2-2
TGCGCCAGCAGCCAGATAGGACAGGGATCTCCCGGGGAGCTGTTTTTT
CASSQIGQGSPGELFF
>NA|NA|TRBV4-2|TRBJ1-4
TGTGCCAGCAGCCAAGATACAGGACCTGCTGAAAAACTGTTTTTT
CASSQDTGPAEKLFF
>NA|NA|TRBV12-5|TRBJ1-2
TGTGCTAGTGGAAGGGGGTATGGCTACACCTTC
CASGRGYGYTF
>NA|NA|TRBV10-3|TRBJ1-1
TGTGCCATCAGTCAGAAGGACAGAGTGAACACTGAAGCTTTCTTT
CAISQKDRVNTEAFF
>NA|NA|TRBV4-3|TRBJ1-1
TGCGCCAGCAGCCAAATAGCGAACACTGAAGCTTTCTTT
CASSQIANTEAFF
>once|NA|TRBV21-1|TRBJ2-1
TGTGCCAGCAACTTAGGGGGGGAGGGGTTTCACCCTTTGTTTTCCTACAATGAGCAGTTCTTC
CASNLGGEGFHPLFSYNEQFF
>NA|NA|TRBV19|TRBJ2-5
TGTGCCAGTAGTATACTAGGGGAAGAAGAGACCCAGTACTTC
CASSILGEEETQYF
>NA|NA|TRBV29-1|TRBJ2-1
TGCAGCGTTGAAATGGCCAGTCAAAACCTGTTCTTC
CSVEMASQNLFF
>NA|NA|TRBV6-5|TRBJ2-7
TGTGCCAGCCGAGGTTCCCCCTCCTACGAGCAGTACTTC
CASRGSPSYEQYF
>NA|NA|TRBV4-1|TRBJ1-2
TGCGCCAGCAGCCAAGTGGGCGGGACGGATGGCTACACCTTC
CASSQVGGTDGYTF
>NA|TRBD1|TRBV19|TRBJ1-2
TGTGCCAGTAGTATCCTCGGACAGGGAAACTATGGCTACACCTTC
CASSILGQGNYGYTF
>NA|TRBD1|TRBV28|TRBJ1-5
TGTGCCAGCAGTTCCGGGACAGGGAACACTCAGCCCCAGCATTTT
CASSSGTGNTQPQHF
>NA|NA|TRBV10-1|TRBJ1-1
TGCGCCAGCAGTGAAGAGGGTAACACTGAAGCTTTCTTT
CASSEEGNTEAFF
>few|TRBD2|TRBV7-9|TRBJ2-1
TGTGCCAGCAGCTTAACGGTAGCGGGGGCTGGGAATGAGCAGTTCTTC
CASSLTVAGAGNEQFF
>NA|NA|TRBV11-3|TRBJ2-4
TGTGCCAGCAGCTTAGGGACTGTCAAAAACATTCAGTACTTC
CASSLGTVKNIQYF
>NA|TRBD1|TRBV6-1|TRBJ1-5
TGTGCCAGCAGTGGTACCGGGACAGCTAGCAATCAGCCCCAGCATTTT
CASSGTGTASNQPQHF
>NA|NA|TRBV5-1|TRBJ2-5
TGCGCCAGCAGCTCCTCGGGGGTCCGAGAGACCCAGTACTTC
CASSSSGVRETQYF
>NA|NA|TRBV3-1/TRBV3-2|TRBJ2-7
TGTGCCAGCAGCCAAGTGGCATCCATCGAGCAGTACTTC
CASSQVASIEQYF
>NA|TRBD1|TRBV24-1|TRBJ2-7
TGTGCCACCAGTGCCGCAGGGGGCTTTTACGAGCAGTACTTC
CATSAAGGFYEQYF
>NA|NA|TRBV19|TRBJ2-3
TGTGCCAGTAACCAACAGGGCTCAGATACGCAGTATTTT
CASNQQGSDTQYF
>NA|NA|TRBV9|TRBJ1-5
TGTGCCAGCAGCGTAGGAGACAGTAATCAGCCCCAGCATTTT
CASSVGDSNQPQHF
>once|TRBD2|TRBV11-3|TRBJ2-2
TGTGCCAGCAGCAATGGACTAGCCCAATCCGCCGGGGAGCTGTTTTTT
CASSNGLAQSAGELFF
>NA|NA|TRBV5-4|TRBJ1-1
TGTGCCAGCAGCCGAAGACAGGAGAACACTGAAGCTTTCTTT
CASSRRQENTEAFF
>NA|TRBD1|TRBV10-2|TRBJ2-1
TGCGCCAGCAGGGGGGACAGGGAATACATCAGGCAGTTCTTC
CASRGDREYIRQFF
>NA|TRBD2|TRBV27|TRBJ2-4
TGTGCCTCACGGGCGGGGGGGCAGGCTAGCGGGCCACCCCAGTACTTC
CASRAGGQASGPPQYF
>few|TRBD2|TRBV20-1|TRBJ2-7
TGCAGTGCTAGTTTTAGTAGTAGCGGGGGACGGGAGCAGTACTTC
CSASFSSSGGREQYF
>NA|TRBD1|TRBV27|TRBJ2-7
TGTGCCAGCAGTTTCTTGGACAGGCCTCCCTACGAGCAGTACTTC
CASSFLDRPPYEQYF
>NA|TRBD2|TRBV7-6|TRBJ2-1
TGTGCCAGCAGCGTTACTAGCGGGGGCTCCTCCTACAATGAGCAGTTCTTC
CASSVTSGGSSYNEQFF
>NA|TRBD1|TRBV5-1|TRBJ1-2
TGCGCCAGCAGGCGGGACAGCTATGGCTACACCTTC
CASRRDSYGYTF
>NA|NA|TRBV5-1|TRBJ2-6
TGCGCCAGCAGCTTGGACCCGGGACACAGCTCTGGGGCCAACGTCCTGACTTTC
CASSLDPGHSSGANVLTF
>NA|TRBD2|TRBV19|TRBJ2-1
TGTGCCAGTAGTATAGCGGGAGGCTCCAATGAGCAGTTCTTC
CASSIAGGSNEQFF